These T cell receptor beta chains were read from a single sample in a study of blood T cell repertoires in COVID-19. Assay used: immunoSEQ multiplex PCR; TCRdb lists only in-frame clones, some missing. The table shows some 50,000 clones, with 68% occurring only once. Sequenced input: peripheral blood. The receptor source for this set is a woman aged 70-85 years with acute or convalescent COVID-19. Both conserved end residues are part of each CDR3. The order of the fields is D gene, V gene, clone size, J gene, CDR3 protein, CDR3 DNA. The D gene is left open where the match is weak. Only part of the rows carry a size: once, few, many, or a class if the clone is expanded.

>TRBD1|TRBV19|few|TRBJ2-7
CASRGTGPYEQYF
TGTGCCAGTAGGGGGACAGGCCCCTACGAGCAGTACTTC
>TRBD1|TRBV7-9|few|TRBJ1-1
CASSLLSGQQQAFF
TGTGCCAGCAGCTTACTCTCGGGACAGCAACAAGCTTTCTTT
>TRBD1|TRBV7-3|few|TRBJ2-1
CASSEEGGAGMNEQFF
TGTGCCAGCAGCGAGGAAGGGGGCGCAGGGATGAATGAGCAGTTCTTC
>NA|TRBV7-2|NA|TRBJ1-1
CASSLRGKGNTEAFF
TGTGCCAGCAGCTTAAGGGGAAAGGGGAACACTGAAGCTTTCTTT
>NA|TRBV5-1|NA|TRBJ1-2
CASSLIAGLGVHGYTF
TGCGCCAGCAGCTTAATAGCGGGACTGGGGGTCCATGGCTACACCTTC
>TRBD2|TRBV7-2|NA|TRBJ2-3
CASSKVAGPSTDTQYF
TGTGCCAGCAGCAAAGTAGCGGGTCCCTCCACAGATACGCAGTATTTT
>NA|TRBV13|NA|TRBJ1-3
CASSLTGDSGNTIYF
TGTGCCAGCAGCCTTACAGGAGATTCTGGAAACACCATATATTTT
>TRBD2|TRBV9|NA|TRBJ2-1
CASSVVAGLPSNEQFF
TGTGCCAGCAGCGTAGTAGCGGGACTCCCCTCCAATGAGCAGTTCTTC
>NA|TRBV7-2|few|TRBJ2-1
CASSLTYPPGHEQFF
TGTGCCAGCAGCTTAACGTACCCTCCAGGGCATGAGCAGTTCTTC
>NA|TRBV6-5|few|TRBJ1-2
CASSYSGRSDGYTF
TGTGCCAGCAGTTACTCGGGCAGATCCGATGGCTACACCTTC
>NA|TRBV4-1|few|TRBJ1-4
CASSQVDYPNEKLFF
TGCGCCAGCAGCCAAGTTGACTATCCTAATGAAAAACTGTTTTTT
>NA|TRBV7-9|NA|TRBJ2-3
CASSLVQGVGDTQYF
TGTGCCAGCAGCTTAGTTCAGGGCGTCGGAGATACGCAGTATTTT
>NA|TRBV9|NA|TRBJ1-3
CASSPDRQLINTIYF
TGTGCCAGCAGCCCCGACCGACAGCTTATAAACACCATATATTTT
>TRBD2|TRBV7-8|NA|TRBJ2-3
CASSLGVAGDERVDTQYF
TGTGCCAGCAGCTTAGGGGTAGCGGGAGACGAAAGGGTAGATACGCAGTATTTT
>TRBD2|TRBV11-3|few|TRBJ2-5
CASSFSLAGTQETQYF
TGTGCCAGCAGCTTCAGTCTAGCGGGAACTCAAGAGACCCAGTACTTC
>NA|TRBV11-2|NA|TRBJ2-2
CASSKGVGTGELFF
TGTGCCAGCAGCAAGGGAGTGGGTACCGGGGAGCTGTTTTTT
>NA|TRBV6-5|NA|TRBJ2-7
CASSYNRVAHEQYF
TGTGCCAGCAGTTATAACAGGGTCGCCCACGAGCAGTACTTC
>TRBD2|TRBV7-9|NA|TRBJ2-1
CASQGTSSSYNEQFF
TGTGCCAGCCAAGGGACTAGCAGCTCCTACAATGAGCAGTTCTTC
>NA|TRBV4-1|NA|TRBJ2-3
CASSQVYGASSTDTQYF
TGCGCCAGCAGCCAAGTTTATGGGGCTTCTAGCACAGATACGCAGTATTTT
>TRBD2|TRBV6-6|NA|TRBJ2-1
CASRRLAGNYNEQFF
TGTGCCAGCAGGCGACTAGCGGGAAACTACAATGAGCAGTTCTTC
>TRBD2|TRBV3-1/TRBV3-2|NA|TRBJ2-5
CASSSMRGEQETQYF
TGTGCCAGCAGCTCCATGCGGGGGGAACAAGAGACCCAGTACTTC
>NA|TRBV27|NA|TRBJ2-7
CASSLEGTSYEQYF
TGTGCCAGCAGTTTGGAGGGGACCTCCTACGAGCAGTACTTC
>NA|TRBV7-2|NA|TRBJ2-3
CASSPEYLRTDTQYF
TGTGCCAGCAGCCCGGAGTACCTACGCACAGATACGCAGTATTTT
>NA|TRBV6-5|NA|TRBJ2-4
CASRPQGAKNIQYF
TGTGCCAGCAGACCACAGGGAGCCAAAAACATTCAGTACTTC
>NA|TRBV5-1|NA|TRBJ2-5
CASSLGQEETQYF
TGCGCCAGCAGCTTGGGGCAGGAAGAGACCCAGTACTTC
>TRBD1|TRBV7-6|NA|TRBJ2-7
CASSLVQDRGYEQYF
TGTGCCAGCAGCTTAGTGCAGGACAGGGGCTACGAGCAGTACTTC
>NA|TRBV5-4|NA|TRBJ2-2
CASSAALPNTGELFF
TGTGCCAGCAGCGCCGCACTTCCGAACACCGGGGAGCTGTTTTTT
>NA|TRBV24-1|NA|TRBJ1-5
CATRMFRGQPQHF
TGTGCCACCAGAATGTTCCGGGGGCAGCCCCAGCATTTT
>NA|TRBV7-3|many|TRBJ2-2
CASSLKASEPGELFF
TGTGCCAGCAGCTTAAAGGCAAGCGAGCCCGGGGAGCTGTTTTTT
>TRBD1|TRBV2|NA|TRBJ2-1
CASTDRGYEQFF
TGTGCCAGCACCGACAGGGGCTATGAGCAGTTCTTC